A single sample gave rise to the 4 T cell receptor beta chains below, sequenced in a study of T-cell memory formation after mild COVID-19. MiXCR, run by TCRdb on the 5' RACE reads, gives a single entry per CDR3 protein. The table records under 300,000 distinct CDR3 sequences, around 8% of them present only once. The specimen sequenced was PBMCs or a T cell subset sorted from them (not recorded which). These TCRs come from a man aged 18 to 30 who had mild COVID-19 (a few samples of this study predate the infection). Cell type and time point are not known.

This clonotype was found a few times. CDR3 amino acids: CASSQARIGGEAFF. DNA of the CDR3: TGCGCCAGCAGCCAAGCTCGAATAGGGGGTGAAGCTTTCTTT. The chain has TRBV4-1 and TRBJ1-1; perhaps TRBD1 as D (6 bases). The V gene's germline CDR1 is MGHRA and CDR2 YSYEKL. V was shortened by 1 base and J by 7 bases, with 13 bases between the two germline ends. There are 14 residues in the CDR3.

This rearrangement joins TRBV7-9 to TRBJ2-7; D not resolved. CDR1 and CDR2 from the germline V gene are SEHNR and FQNEAQ (reference sequence). Deletions cut 1 base from V and 0 bases from J, with 7 bases between. CDR3 length: 14 residues. CDR3 DNA: TGTGCCAGCAGCTTAGAATCCTTCTCCTACGAGCAGTACTTC. This gives the protein CASSLESFSYEQYF.

The V and J genes are TRBV4-1 and TRBJ1-3; D might be TRBD1 (5 bases). V lost 7 bases and J 4 bases, leaving 8 bases between the germline ends. Germline CDR1 is MGHRA and CDR2 is YSYEKL. This CDR3 is 12 amino acids long. The CDR3 protein is CASKGSGNTIYF. The CDR3 nucleotides are TGCGCCAGCAAGGGGTCCGGAAACACCATATATTTT.

In its sample, this clonotype was seen a few times. V usage is TRBV4-1 and J usage is TRBJ2-7; D is unresolved. Trimming took 0 bases from V and 0 from J, leaving 9 bases between them. Germline values: CDR1 MGHRA, CDR2 YSYEKL. CDR3 length: 15 residues. Here the CDR3 reads CASSQDYGISYEQYF. The DNA of the CDR3 is TGCGCCAGCAGCCAAGATTACGGAATCTCCTACGAGCAGTACTTC.